This TCR beta chain was found in a study of CD8 T cells in Susac syndrome. cDNA came from around 0.5 to 1 ug RNA primed by random hexamers. TCRdb processed the immunoSEQ multiplex PCR reads anew with MiXCR; each CDR3 protein has one entry. The table has hundreds of thousands of distinct CDR3 sequences, roughly 93% seen once. The sequence was obtained from a human donor with multiple sclerosis. The sequencing sample was made of CD4+ T cells from PBMCs.

DNA of the CDR3: TGTGCCAGCAGCTCACCCGGGACAGCTCACTACGAGCAGTACTTC. Encoded protein: CASSSPGTAHYEQYF. The V call is TRBV13, the J call TRBJ2-7; 7 nucleotides align to TRBD1. Germline V gives CDR1 PRHDT, CDR2 FYEKMQ (reference sequence). V was pared by 4 bases and J by 3 bases, with 9 bases of the junction left unmatched. This CDR3 region has 15 residues. The variable domain in full, completed from reference TRBV13 and TRBJ2-7, reads AAGVIQSPRHLIKEKRETATLKCYPIPRHDTVYWYQQGPGQDPQFLISFYEKMQSDKGSIPDRFSAQQFSDYHSELNMSSLELGDSALYFCASSSPGTAHYEQYFGPGTRLTVT.